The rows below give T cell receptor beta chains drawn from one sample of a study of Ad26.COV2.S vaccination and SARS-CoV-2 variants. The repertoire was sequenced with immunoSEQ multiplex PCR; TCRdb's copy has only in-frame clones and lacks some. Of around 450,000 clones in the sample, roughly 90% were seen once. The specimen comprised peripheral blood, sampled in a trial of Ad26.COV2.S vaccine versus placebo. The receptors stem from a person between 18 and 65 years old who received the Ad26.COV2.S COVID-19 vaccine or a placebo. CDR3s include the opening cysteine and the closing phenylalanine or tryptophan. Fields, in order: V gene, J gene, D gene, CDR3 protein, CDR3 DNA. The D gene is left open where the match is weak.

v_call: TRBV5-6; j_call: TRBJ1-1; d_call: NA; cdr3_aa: CASSFTLNTEAFF; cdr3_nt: TGTGCCAGCAGCTTCACACTGAACACTGAAGCTTTCTTT
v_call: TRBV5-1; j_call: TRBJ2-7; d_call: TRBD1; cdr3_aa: CASSPMTGGASTFLGEQYF; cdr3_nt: TGCGCCAGCAGCCCGATGACAGGGGGCGCATCCACGTTTCTTGGCGAGCAGTACTTC
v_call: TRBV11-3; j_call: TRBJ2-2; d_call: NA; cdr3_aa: CATSYKSTGELFF; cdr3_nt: TGTGCCACCTCGTATAAATCCACCGGGGAGCTGTTTTTT
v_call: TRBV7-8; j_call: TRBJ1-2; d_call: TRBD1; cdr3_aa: CASSRDRGPYGYTF; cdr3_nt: TGTGCCAGCAGTCGCGACAGGGGGCCCTATGGCTACACCTTC
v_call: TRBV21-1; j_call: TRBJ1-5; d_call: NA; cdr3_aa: CASSPNTGVQPQHF; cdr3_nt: TGTGCCAGCAGCCCCAACACAGGGGTTCAGCCCCAGCATTTT
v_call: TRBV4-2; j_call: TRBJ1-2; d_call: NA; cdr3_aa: CASSQDLAGEDYGYTF; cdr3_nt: TGTGCCAGCAGCCAAGACCTGGCGGGGGAGGACTATGGCTACACCTTC
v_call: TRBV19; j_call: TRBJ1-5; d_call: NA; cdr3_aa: CATNGNEGGHQPQHF; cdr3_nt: TGTGCCACTAACGGAAACGAAGGAGGTCATCAGCCCCAGCATTTT
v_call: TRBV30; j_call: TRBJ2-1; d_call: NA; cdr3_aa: CAWSVPGGHEQFF; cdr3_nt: TGTGCCTGGAGTGTACCAGGGGGGCATGAGCAGTTCTTC
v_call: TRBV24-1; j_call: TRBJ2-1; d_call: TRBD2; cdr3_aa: CATSDSTTSGLYNEQFF; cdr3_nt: TGTGCCACCAGTGACTCTACTACTAGCGGTCTGTACAATGAGCAGTTCTTC
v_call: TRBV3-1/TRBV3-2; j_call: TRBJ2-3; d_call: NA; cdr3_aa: CASSQGLADTQYF; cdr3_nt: TGTGCCAGCAGCCAGGGTCTCGCAGATACGCAGTATTTT
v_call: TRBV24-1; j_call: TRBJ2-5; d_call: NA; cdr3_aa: CATSDSGKQETQYF; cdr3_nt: TGTGCCACCAGTGATTCGGGTAAACAAGAGACCCAGTACTTC